These 30 T cell receptor beta chains were sequenced from one sample in a study of T cells after yellow fever vaccination. TCRdb recomputed calls from the 5' RACE reads with MiXCR, one row per CDR3 protein. This repertoire shows some 500,000 distinct CDR3 sequences, roughly 13% found once; its top ten account for 11% to 15%. The material sequenced was PBMCs, taken on the day of the yellow fever booster vaccination. Receptors were obtained from a man between 25 and 39 years old who received the YFV17D yellow fever vaccine.

This clonotype turned up a few times. This chain uses TRBV29-1 with TRBJ1-2; D is perhaps TRBD1 (6 bases). The length of the CDR3 is 11 residues. CDR1 and CDR2 (germline): SQVTM, ANQGSEA. Trimming pared 3 bases from V and 6 bases from J, leaving 8 bases between. CDR3 DNA: TGCAGCGTTGAGGGGGCCCATGGCTACACCTTC. It specifies CSVEGAHGYTF.

This clonotype was observed many times. This chain uses TRBV12-3 or TRBV12-4 with TRBJ2-1, with D unclear. V was trimmed by 8 bases and J by 7 bases, leaving 9 bases between them. The CDR3 totals 11 residues. The CDR3 sequence: CASWRGNEQFF. For the CDR3, the DNA is TGTGCCAGCTGGCGAGGTAATGAGCAGTTCTTC.

The rearrangement uses TRBV2 and TRBJ1-6; D gene unclear. The V end was cut by 7 bases, the J end by 7 bases, with 17 bases between. The CDR3 covers 15 residues. CDR1 and CDR2 from the germline V gene are SNHLY and FYNNEI. CDR3 DNA: TGTGCCAGCACCCCACGGGCCCGAGGGAATTCACCCCTCCACTTT. This encodes CASTPRARGNSPLHF.

This chain uses TRBV29-1 with TRBJ2-2; tentatively, D is TRBD2 (5 bases). CDR3 length equals 14 residues. V lost 6 bases to trimming and J lost 2 bases, with 13 bases between them. Germline CDR1 is SQVTM and CDR2 is ANQGSEA. The CDR3 DNA sequence: TGCAGCGTGTATCCGGGATACAACACCGGGGAGCTGTTTTTT. It is translated as CSVYPGYNTGELFF.

This clonotype was detected ten times or more. CDR3: CASSLERLAGYNEQFF. CDR3 bases: TGCGCCAGCAGCTTGGAAAGGCTAGCGGGATACAATGAGCAGTTCTTC. This chain joins TRBV5-1 and TRBJ2-1; TRBD2 aligns across 9 bases. Germline V lookup: CDR1 SGHRS, CDR2 YFSETQ. The CDR3 has 16 residues. V lost 0 bases to trimming and J lost 4 bases; unmatched junction nucleotides: 5.

The rearrangement uses TRBV7-9 and TRBJ2-2; D is undetermined. The CDR3 length is 14 residues. V was trimmed by 2 bases and J by 4 bases, leaving 8 bases between them. Germline-derived CDR1 and CDR2 are SEHNR and FQNEAQ (reference sequence). The CDR3 protein is CASSLNRFTGELFF. The CDR3 DNA reads TGTGCCAGCAGCTTAAACAGATTCACCGGGGAGCTGTTTTTT.

V gene TRBV7-2 combines with J gene TRBJ2-2, with D possibly being TRBD1 or TRBD2 (5 bases each). V was cut by 5 bases and J by 1 base, with 17 bases left in between. The CDR3 is 17 residues long. Germline CDR1 is SGHTA and CDR2 is FQGNSA. The CDR3 bases are TGTGCCAGCAGCAAAGGGGAGCAGGCGGGGAACACCGGGGAGCTGTTTTTT. Its translation is CASSKGEQAGNTGELFF.

This clonotype appeared a few times. The V gene is TRBV29-1, the J gene TRBJ1-4, with a possible D match to TRBD1 (5 bases). This CDR3 spans 11 amino acids. The germline V gene encodes CDR1 SQVTM and CDR2 ANQGSEA. Between the trimmed V and J ends, which lost 4 bases and 12 bases, there was a span of 12 bases. DNA for the CDR3: TGCAGCGTTGGGGACCCAGGTCAACTGTTTTTT. Its protein product is CSVGDPGQLFF. Full variable domain (outside the CDR3, taken from reference TRBV29-1 and TRBJ1-4): SAVISQKPSRDICQRGTSLTIQCQVDSQVTMMFWYRQQPGQSLTLIATANQGSEATYESGFVIDKFPISRPNLTFSTLTVSNMSPEDSSIYLCSVGDPGQLFFGSGTQLSVL.

V usage is TRBV18 and J usage is TRBJ2-5, with D perhaps being TRBD1 or TRBD2 (5 bases each). The germline V gene encodes CDR1 KGHSH and CDR2 LQKENI. Between the trimmed V and J ends, which lost 6 bases and 3 bases, there was a span of 14 bases. The CDR3 totals 14 residues. In nucleotides, the CDR3 is TGTGCCAGCTCCCGGGGACGGGCGGAAGAGACCCAGTACTTC. Translating it yields CASSRGRAEETQYF.

CDR3 nucleotides: TGTGCCAGCAGTTCCCCCTCTGACGGGAGGACCGCTAACTATGGCTACACCTTC. This sequence encodes CASSSPSDGRTANYGYTF. The J gene is TRBJ1-2, the V gene TRBV6-5; D remains ambiguous. The V end was cut by 4 bases, the J end by 0 bases, with 21 bases between. This CDR3 spans 18 amino acids. Germline CDR1 MNHEY, CDR2 SVGAGI.

V and J are TRBV10-3 and TRBJ2-2, with D possibly TRBD1 on 5 matching bases. Between the trimmed V and J ends, which lost 5 bases and 2 bases, there was a span of 12 bases. This CDR3 has 15 amino acids. Looked up from germline, CDR1 is ENHRY and CDR2 is SYGVKD. CDR3 bases: TGTGCCATCAGTAGTGCAGGGCAAAACACCGGGGAGCTGTTTTTT. It translates to CAISSAGQNTGELFF.

This clonotype was seen a handful of times. The chain combines TRBV29-1 with TRBJ1-2; 7 positions agree with TRBD1. V shed 6 bases, J shed 4 bases, and the junction held 5 bases outside the gene matches. The CDR3 length is 12 residues. Germline CDR1 reads SQVTM; CDR2 reads ANQGSEA. CDR3 residues: CSVGDRLYGYTF. The CDR3 bases are TGCAGCGTAGGGGACAGACTCTATGGCTACACCTTC.

V and J are TRBV6-5 and TRBJ1-1; D is possibly TRBD1 (5 bases). V lost 2 bases, J lost 3 bases, and 16 bases lay in between. Germline CDR1 MNHEY, CDR2 SVGAGI. CDR3 size: 16 residues. This chain's CDR3 is CASSYGPRGADTEAFF. The DNA for the CDR3 is TGTGCCAGCAGTTACGGCCCCCGTGGGGCAGACACTGAAGCTTTCTTT.

This rearrangement joins TRBV29-1 to TRBJ2-3; the D is unclear. Germline values: CDR1 SQVTM, CDR2 ANQGSEA. V was clipped by 8 bases and J by 3 bases, with 12 bases between them. CDR3 length: 12 amino acids. CDR3 in amino acids: CSTKSITDTQYF. In DNA, the CDR3 is TGCAGCACGAAGAGTATAACAGATACGCAGTATTTT.

This clonotype was counted between two and nine times. CDR3 nucleotides: TGCAGTGCTAAGACAGGGGTCTACGAGCAGTACTTC. Translation: CSAKTGVYEQYF. V usage is TRBV20-1 and J usage is TRBJ2-7, with 8 bases that match TRBD1. Germline V gene data show CDR1 as DFQATT and CDR2 as SNEGSKA (reference sequence). The length of the CDR3 is 12 residues. The V and J ends lost 4 bases and 3 bases, in that order; junction bases with no gene match: 2.

This clonotype was seen many times. V is TRBV5-1 and J is TRBJ2-1, with D hard to call. The CDR3 spans 12 residues. Trimming took off 5 bases at V and 4 bases at J, with 7 bases between the two ends. From germline, CDR1 is SGHRS and CDR2 YFSETQ. The CDR3 reads CASRPGYNEQFF. Written as DNA, the CDR3 is TGCGCCAGCAGACCCGGTTACAATGAGCAGTTCTTC.

This clonotype was counted only a few times. The chain couples TRBV28 to TRBJ2-2; 7 positions match TRBD1. J was trimmed by 6 bases and V by 6 bases; bases with no gene match: 7. Germline V gene lookup returns CDR1 MDHEN and CDR2 SYDVKM. This CDR3 contains 14 residues. The CDR3: CASRKRGPPGELFF. The CDR3 DNA reads TGTGCCAGCAGGAAGAGGGGGCCACCCGGGGAGCTGTTTTTT.

The genes are TRBV5-1 and TRBJ2-3, with unresolved D. V was clipped by 0 bases and J by 6 bases, with 11 bases between them. The CDR3 consists of 14 residues. Per the germline V gene, CDR1 is SGHRS and CDR2 is YFSETQ. CDR3 sequence reads: CASSLANRADTQYF. The CDR3 DNA reads as TGCGCCAGCAGCTTGGCTAACCGGGCCGATACGCAGTATTTT.

The chain combines TRBV5-1 with TRBJ2-7; 9 bases match TRBD2. In germline, CDR1 is SGHRS, CDR2 YFSETQ. This CDR3 spans 13 amino acids. Trimming removed 5 bases from V and 6 bases from J; junction bases left unmatched: 6. The CDR3 DNA sequence: TGCGCCAGCAGGGCGCGGGAGGGTGGCGAGCAGTACTTC. Residues: CASRAREGGEQYF. The complete variable domain, with remaining parts taken from reference TRBV5-1 and TRBJ2-7, reads KAGVTQTPRYLIKTRGQQVTLSCSPISGHRSVSWYQQTPGQGLQFLFEYFSETQRNKGNFPGRFSGRQFSNSRSEMNVSTLELGDSALYLCASRAREGGEQYFGPGTRLTVT.

The table lists this clonotype with many counts. The chain carries TRBV15 and TRBJ2-1; D perhaps matches TRBD2 (5 bases). Germline V gene data show CDR1 as LNHNV and CDR2 as YYDKDF (reference sequence). The V gene lost 0 bases and the J gene lost 4 bases, with 13 bases spanning the gap. The length of the CDR3 is 16 residues. CDR3 loop: CATSREAATTYNEQFF. The CDR3 nucleotides are TGTGCCACCAGCAGAGAAGCGGCAACTACGTACAATGAGCAGTTCTTC.

This clonotype was seen only a few times. The rearrangement links TRBV5-1 to TRBJ1-1, with a possible D match to TRBD1 (5 bases). This CDR3 has 14 residues. Trimming left V 0 bases short and J 4 bases short, with 10 bases between. Germline CDR1 is SGHRS and CDR2 is YFSETQ. The CDR3 region has the DNA TGCGCCAGCAGCTTGGCGTCAGGGCTCACTGAAGCTTTCTTT. This translates into CASSLASGLTEAFF.

This clonotype was seen a handful of times. Compared with germline, one end of the junction differs, possibly owing to a read error. The rearrangement links TRBV4-2 to TRBJ2-7; 13 nucleotides align to TRBD2. There are 14 residues in the CDR3. CDR1 LGHNA and CDR2 YNFKEQ come from the germline V gene. The CDR3 reads CASTQGLAGDEQYF. CDR3 DNA sequence: TGTGCCAGCACCCAAGGACTAGCGGGAGATGAGCAGTACTTC.

This clonotype was observed a few times. The chain recombines TRBV12-3 or TRBV12-4 with TRBJ2-7; 9 bases are shared with TRBD2. CDR3 length equals 15 residues. V was pared by 5 bases and J by 3 bases, with 8 bases of the junction left unmatched. The CDR3 here is CASSPLTSGSYEQYF. The DNA for the CDR3 is TGTGCCAGCAGTCCCTTGACTAGCGGCAGCTACGAGCAGTACTTC.

V usage is TRBV5-1 and J usage is TRBJ2-7, with no clear D. The V gene's germline CDR1 is SGHRS and CDR2 YFSETQ. Trimming pared 0 bases from V and 2 bases from J, leaving 12 bases between. This CDR3 spans 15 amino acids. CDR3: CASSLGAVSTYEQYF. In DNA, the CDR3 is TGCGCCAGCAGCTTGGGGGCAGTTAGTACCTACGAGCAGTACTTC. The variable domain in full, with the rest retrieved from reference TRBV5-1 and TRBJ2-7, is KAGVTQTPRYLIKTRGQQVTLSCSPISGHRSVSWYQQTPGQGLQFLFEYFSETQRNKGNFPGRFSGRQFSNSRSEMNVSTLELGDSALYLCASSLGAVSTYEQYFGPGTRLTVT.

This chain joins TRBV9 and TRBJ2-1, with 7 positions matching TRBD2. The CDR3 is 18 amino acids. Germline values: CDR1 SGDLS, CDR2 YYNGEE. V gave up 4 bases and J gave up 1 base; unmatched junction bases: 14. CDR3 loop: CASSPRGVWRESYNEQFF. The CDR3 nucleotides are TGTGCCAGCAGCCCCCGAGGAGTCTGGCGGGAGTCCTACAATGAGCAGTTCTTC.

The chain recombines TRBV7-9 with TRBJ1-1, with D possibly TRBD1 on 5 matching bases. CDR1 is SEHNR and CDR2 is FQNEAQ in the germline V gene (reference sequence). The CDR3 has 14 amino acids. V lost 9 bases to trimming and J lost 4 bases, with 18 bases between them. In DNA form, the CDR3 reads TGTGCCAGTACCAATGGGGGGGTAGTCACTGAAGCTTTCTTT. Translated, it gives CASTNGGVVTEAFF.

The J gene is TRBJ2-7, the V gene TRBV29-1; D is uncertain. The CDR3 is 12 amino acids. V gave up 7 bases and J gave up 1 base, with 11 bases separating them. Germline V CDR1 and CDR2: SQVTM, ANQGSEA. CDR3 protein: CSARQASYEQYF. Here the CDR3 DNA reads TGCAGCGCACGACAAGCATCCTACGAGCAGTACTTC.

CDR3 loop: CASISGTSGRTTTGELFF. The CDR3 DNA is TGTGCCAGCATAAGCGGGACTAGCGGGAGGACGACCACCGGGGAGCTGTTTTTT. The chain has TRBV11-1 and TRBJ2-2, with 15 bases fitting TRBD2. Germline V lookup: CDR1 SGHAT, CDR2 FQDESV (reference sequence). There are 18 residues in the CDR3. V lost 7 bases and J lost 4; bases outside the gene matches: 10.

The chain recombines TRBV5-1 with TRBJ2-1, with 8 bases identical to TRBD2. The V and J ends lost 0 bases and 9 bases, in that order; junction bases with no gene match: 11. CDR1 is SGHRS and CDR2 is YFSETQ in the germline V gene. The CDR3 contains 16 residues. CDR3 in amino acids: CASSLAGGTSGSEQFF. The CDR3 DNA sequence: TGCGCCAGCAGCTTGGCCGGGGGGACTAGTGGGAGTGAGCAGTTCTTC.

In its sample, this clonotype was seen a few times. V is TRBV12-3 or TRBV12-4 and J is TRBJ2-1; D may be TRBD2 (6 bases). This CDR3 is 15 amino acids long. Trimming removed 4 bases at V and 1 base at J, with 11 bases between. The CDR3 nucleotides are TGTGCCAGCAGTTATAGCGGTGATTCCTACAATGAGCAGTTCTTC. It is translated as CASSYSGDSYNEQFF.